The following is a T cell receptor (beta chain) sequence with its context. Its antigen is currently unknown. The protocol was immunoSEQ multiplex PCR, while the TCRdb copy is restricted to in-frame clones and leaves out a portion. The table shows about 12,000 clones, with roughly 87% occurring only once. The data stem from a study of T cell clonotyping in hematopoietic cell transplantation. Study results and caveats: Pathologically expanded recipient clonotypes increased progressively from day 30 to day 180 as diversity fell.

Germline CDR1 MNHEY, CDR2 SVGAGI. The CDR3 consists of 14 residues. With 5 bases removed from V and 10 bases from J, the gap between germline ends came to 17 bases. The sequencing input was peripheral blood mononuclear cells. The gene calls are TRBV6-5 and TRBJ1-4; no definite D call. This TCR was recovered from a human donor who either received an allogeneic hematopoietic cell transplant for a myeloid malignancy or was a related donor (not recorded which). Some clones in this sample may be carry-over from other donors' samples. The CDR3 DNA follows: TGTGCCAGCAGTCTACTAACCCTCGAGGGAAAACTGTTTTTT. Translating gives CASSLLTLEGKLFF.